This T cell receptor beta chain came from a study of lymphopenia after photon versus proton radiotherapy. The CDR3 is made up of 14 amino acids. With 6 bases removed from V and 3 bases from J, the gap between germline ends came to 16 bases. Germline CDR1 SGHNT, CDR2 YYREEE (reference sequence). About this clone itself: Its antigen remains unknown.

TCRdb's table, derived via immunoSEQ multiplex PCR, lists solely in-frame clones and lacks some. The data contain approximately 22,000 clones, around four fifths of them singletons. The study's findings and limits: Survival link was tested only in deceased patients; proton benefit remains a possibility. Post-nadir TCR diversity decline inversely tracked overall survival among those who died.

The starting material was peripheral blood, obtained from a patient treated with proton-based radiotherapy. The V and J genes are TRBV5-4 and TRBJ2-7; weak D call: TRBD2 (5 bases). The receptor comes from a woman aged 70-85 years with pancreatic cancer. The CDR3 spells CASTPRAGLYEQYF. Here the CDR3 DNA reads TGTGCCAGCACCCCTCGCGCGGGCCTCTACGAGCAGTACTTC.